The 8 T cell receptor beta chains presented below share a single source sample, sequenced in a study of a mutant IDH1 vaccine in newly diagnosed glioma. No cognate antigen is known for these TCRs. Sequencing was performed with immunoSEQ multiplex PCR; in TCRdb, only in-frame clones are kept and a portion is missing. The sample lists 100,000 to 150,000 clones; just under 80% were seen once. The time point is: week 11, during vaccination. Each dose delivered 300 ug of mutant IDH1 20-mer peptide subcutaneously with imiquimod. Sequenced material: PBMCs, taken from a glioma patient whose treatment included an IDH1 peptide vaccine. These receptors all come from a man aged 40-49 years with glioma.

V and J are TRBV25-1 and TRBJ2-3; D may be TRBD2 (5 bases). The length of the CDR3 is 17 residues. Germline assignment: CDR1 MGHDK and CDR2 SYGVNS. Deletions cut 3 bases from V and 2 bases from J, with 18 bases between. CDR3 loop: CASSEGAARWSTDTQYF. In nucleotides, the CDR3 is TGTGCCAGCAGTGAGGGAGCAGCCCGCTGGTCCACAGATACGCAGTATTTT.

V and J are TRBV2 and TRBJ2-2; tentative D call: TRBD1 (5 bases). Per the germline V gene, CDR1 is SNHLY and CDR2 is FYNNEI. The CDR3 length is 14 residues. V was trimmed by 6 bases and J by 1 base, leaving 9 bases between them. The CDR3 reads CASRLTGNTGELFF. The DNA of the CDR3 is TGTGCCAGCAGACTCACAGGGAACACCGGGGAGCTGTTTTTT.

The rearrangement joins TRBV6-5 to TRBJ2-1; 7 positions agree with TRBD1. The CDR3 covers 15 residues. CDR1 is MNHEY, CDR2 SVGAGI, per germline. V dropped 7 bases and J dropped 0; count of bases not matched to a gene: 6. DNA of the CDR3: TGTGCCAGCACCCCGGGACAGCTCTCCTACAATGAGCAGTTCTTC. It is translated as CASTPGQLSYNEQFF.

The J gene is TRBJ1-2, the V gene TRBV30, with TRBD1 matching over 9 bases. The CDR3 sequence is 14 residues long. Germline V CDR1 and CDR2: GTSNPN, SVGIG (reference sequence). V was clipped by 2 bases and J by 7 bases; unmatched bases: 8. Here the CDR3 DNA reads TGTGCCTGGAGTACAGGGGGCGTAGGGGGTGGCTACACCTTC. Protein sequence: CAWSTGGVGGGYTF. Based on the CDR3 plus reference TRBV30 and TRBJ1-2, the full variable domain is SQTIHQWPATLVQPVGSPLSLECTVEGTSNPNLYWYRQAAGRGLQLLFYSVGIGQISSEVPQNLSASRPQDRQFILSSKKLLLSDSGFYLCAWSTGGVGGGYTFGSGTRLTVV.

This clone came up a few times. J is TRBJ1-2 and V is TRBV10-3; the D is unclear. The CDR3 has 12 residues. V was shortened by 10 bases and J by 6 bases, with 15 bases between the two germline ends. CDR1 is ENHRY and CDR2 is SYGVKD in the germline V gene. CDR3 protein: CATLGPEDGYTF. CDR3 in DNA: TGTGCCACCCTCGGGCCGGAGGATGGCTACACCTTC.

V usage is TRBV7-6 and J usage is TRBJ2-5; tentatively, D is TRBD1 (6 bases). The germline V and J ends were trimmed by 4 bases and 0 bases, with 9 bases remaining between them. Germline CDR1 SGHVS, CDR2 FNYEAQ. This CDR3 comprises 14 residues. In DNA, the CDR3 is TGTGCCAGCAGCTCCCGGGACAACCAAGAGACCCAGTACTTC. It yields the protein CASSSRDNQETQYF.

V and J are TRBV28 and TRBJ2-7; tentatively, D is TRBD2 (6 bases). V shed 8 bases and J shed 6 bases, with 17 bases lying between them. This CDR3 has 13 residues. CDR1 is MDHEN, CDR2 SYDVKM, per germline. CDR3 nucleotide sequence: TGTGCCAGCGAAAACCGGAGGGGTGCCGAGCAGTACTTC. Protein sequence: CASENRRGAEQYF. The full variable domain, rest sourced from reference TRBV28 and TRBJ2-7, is DVKVTQSSRYLVKRTGEKVFLECVQDMDHENMFWYRQDPGLGLRLIYFSYDVKMKEKGDIPEGYSVSREKKERFSLILESASTNQTSMYLCASENRRGAEQYFGPGTRLTVT.

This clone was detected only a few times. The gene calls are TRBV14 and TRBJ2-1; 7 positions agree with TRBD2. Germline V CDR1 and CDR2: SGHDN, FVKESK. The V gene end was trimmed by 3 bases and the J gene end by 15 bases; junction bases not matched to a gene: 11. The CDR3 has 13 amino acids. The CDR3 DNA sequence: TGTGCCAGCAGCCAGGAACCTCCGGGACTAATGTTCTTC. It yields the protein CASSQEPPGLMFF.